The 18 T cell receptor beta chains listed next were all sequenced from one sample in a study of cytotoxic CD8 clonotypes in ibrutinib-treated CLL. Assay: immunoSEQ multiplex PCR; the TCRdb copy retains only in-frame clones and omits some. The table includes around 310,000 clones, around four fifths detected once. This specimen consisted of PBMCs, obtained before ibrutinib treatment. These receptors were collected from a human donor with chronic lymphocytic leukemia.

The chain combines TRBV2 with TRBJ1-2; D is undetermined. Deletions cut 6 bases from V and 4 bases from J, with 21 bases between. CDR1 is SNHLY, CDR2 FYNNEI, per germline. This CDR3 comprises 16 residues. The CDR3 DNA reads TGTGCCAGCAGGATAGGAGGGAGAGCAGGTTCCTATGGCTACACCTTC. Its protein is CASRIGGRAGSYGYTF.

This clone was seen a handful of times. The gene calls are TRBV10-3 and TRBJ1-2, with D maybe TRBD1 (6 bases). The CDR3 loop spans 15 amino acids. The ends were cut back, 4 bases at V and 7 bases at J, with 19 bases in the middle. Looked up from germline, CDR1 is ENHRY and CDR2 is SYGVKD. The CDR3 loop reads CAISVENTGLVGYTF. The CDR3 DNA reads as TGTGCCATCAGTGTGGAAAACACAGGGCTCGTTGGCTACACCTTC.

This chain links TRBV5-4 with TRBJ2-6, with D unclear. Trimming took 3 bases from V and 4 from J, leaving 14 bases between them. The CDR3 has 16 residues. Germline V gene lookup returns CDR1 SGHNT and CDR2 YYREEE (reference sequence). The CDR3 loop is CASSSRGESGANVLTF. The CDR3 coding sequence is TGTGCCAGCAGCTCCAGAGGAGAGTCCGGGGCCAACGTCCTGACTTTC.

The J gene is TRBJ1-5, the V gene TRBV7-9; D gene uncertain. Trimming pared 1 base from V and 6 bases from J, leaving 4 bases between. The CDR3 loop spans 12 amino acids. Germline values: CDR1 SEHNR, CDR2 FQNEAQ (reference sequence). This CDR3 is CASSLGFQPQHF. The CDR3 bases are TGTGCCAGCAGCTTAGGTTTTCAGCCCCAGCATTTT.

The chain has TRBV11-2 and TRBJ2-7; D is perhaps TRBD2 (6 bases). The CDR3 extends over 15 amino acids. The V gene's germline CDR1 is SGHAT and CDR2 FQNNGV. The ends were cut back, 5 bases at V and 1 base at J, with 15 bases in the middle. This CDR3 reads CASSPWAGISYEQYF. DNA of the CDR3: TGTGCCAGCAGCCCCTGGGCGGGAATATCCTACGAGCAGTACTTC.

The V gene is TRBV18, the J gene TRBJ2-7; D perhaps matches TRBD1 (6 bases). The V end was cut by 3 bases, the J end by 4 bases, with 19 bases between. Germline V lookup: CDR1 KGHSH, CDR2 LQKENI. The CDR3 extends over 16 amino acids. The CDR3 nucleotides read TGTGCCAGCTCACCGGCGCCAGGGGTGATTGTTTACGAGCAGTACTTC. This translates into CASSPAPGVIVYEQYF.

J is TRBJ2-5 and V is TRBV6-5; 10 bases align to TRBD2. The germline V gene encodes CDR1 MNHEY and CDR2 SVGAGI. The CDR3 covers 14 residues. V shed 5 bases, J shed 1 base, and the junction held 1 base outside the gene matches. In nucleotides, the CDR3 is TGTGCCAGCAGTCTAGCGGGAGTCCAAGAGACCCAGTACTTC. Its protein is CASSLAGVQETQYF.

The rearrangement uses TRBV5-6 and TRBJ2-2; D is uncertain. V gave up 2 bases and J gave up 0 bases, with 5 bases separating them. This CDR3 has 14 residues. CDR1 and CDR2 from the germline V gene are SGHDT and YYEEEE. As DNA, the CDR3 is TGTGCCAGCAGCTTCTTGGCGAACACCGGGGAGCTGTTTTTT. Its protein product is CASSFLANTGELFF. The variable domain in full, completed from reference TRBV5-6 and TRBJ2-2, reads DAGVTQSPTHLIKTRGQQVTLRCSPKSGHDTVSWYQQALGQGPQFIFQYYEEEERQRGNFPDRFSGHQFPNYSSELNVNALLLGDSALYLCASSFLANTGELFFGEGSRLTVL.

The chain joins TRBV4-3 to TRBJ2-1; TRBD2 agrees at 14 bases. The CDR3 extends over 19 amino acids. Germline CDR1 is LGHNA and CDR2 is YSLEER. J lost 10 bases, V lost 0 bases, and 14 bases had no gene match. The DNA of the CDR3 is TGCGCCAGCAGCCAAGATGGGGACTTAGGACTAGCGGGAGGACGGGAGCAGTTCTTC. This translates into CASSQDGDLGLAGGREQFF.

The CDR3 DNA reads as TGTGCCAGCAGCTCGTATCGAGGCCCCTACGAGCAGTACTTC. Translating it yields CASSSYRGPYEQYF. V usage is TRBV7-2 and J usage is TRBJ2-7, with D uncertain. CDR3 length: 14 residues. Germline V gene lookup returns CDR1 SGHTA and CDR2 FQGNSA. V lost 4 bases to trimming and J lost 2 bases, with 12 bases between them.

V and J are TRBV27 and TRBJ1-5; 9 bases line up with TRBD1. The V gene's germline CDR1 is MNHEY and CDR2 SMNVEV (reference sequence). The CDR3 length is 15 residues. Trimming took 6 bases from V and 4 from J; bases not matched to a gene: 7. CDR3 sequence: CASRRGQGQNQPQHF. In DNA, the CDR3 is TGTGCCAGCAGGCGGGGACAGGGCCAAAATCAGCCCCAGCATTTT.

This clone came up once. The rearrangement joins TRBV4-3 to TRBJ2-7, with D possibly matching TRBD1 (6 bases). There are 15 residues in the CDR3. The V end lost 3 bases, the J end lost 0 bases, and 12 bases lay between the germline ends. Germline loops: CDR1 LGHNA, CDR2 YSLEER. CDR3 amino acids: CASSQGTGTSYEQYF. The CDR3 coding sequence is TGCGCCAGCAGCCAGGGAACAGGGACCTCCTACGAGCAGTACTTC.

V is TRBV6-1 and J is TRBJ2-7, with a tentative D call TRBD2 (5 bases). Trimming pared 7 bases from V and 4 bases from J, leaving 20 bases between. The CDR3 has 15 residues. From germline, CDR1 is MNHNS and CDR2 SASEGT. This chain's CDR3 is CASTVTTVLAYEQYF. The CDR3 DNA reads as TGTGCCAGCACAGTGACTACAGTCCTCGCATACGAGCAGTACTTC.

V is TRBV27 and J is TRBJ1-2, with D perhaps matching TRBD1 (5 bases). V dropped 6 bases and J dropped 0 bases, with 11 bases sitting between them. The germline V gene has CDR1 MNHEY and CDR2 SMNVEV (reference sequence). This CDR3 is 14 amino acids long. The CDR3 DNA is TGTGCCAGCAGAGACAGCGCTACTAACTATGGCTACACCTTC. Its translation: CASRDSATNYGYTF.

J is TRBJ2-7 and V is TRBV6-7, with 10 bases fitting TRBD1. TRBV6-7 is an ORF, and what it does is uncertain. The CDR3 is 13 residues long. The V and J ends lost 10 bases and 0 bases, in that order; junction bases with no gene match: 3. The CDR3 loop reads CATRQGASYEQYF. As DNA, the CDR3 is TGTGCCACCAGACAGGGGGCCTCCTACGAGCAGTACTTC.

This clone has a handful of counts. This sequence joins TRBV11-2 and TRBJ2-7, with D unclear. The CDR3 has 13 residues. V lost 6 bases, J lost 2 bases, and 11 bases lay in between. Germline CDR1 reads SGHAT; CDR2 reads FQNNGV. The CDR3 loop reads CASRVDSTYEQYF. Written as DNA, the CDR3 is TGTGCCAGCAGGGTAGATTCGACCTACGAGCAGTACTTC.

This clone was seen only once. The V gene is TRBV29-1, the J gene TRBJ2-1; 8 nucleotides align to TRBD2. CDR1 SQVTM and CDR2 ANQGSEA come from the germline V gene. The CDR3 is made up of 14 amino acids. Trimming at V came to 6 bases and at J to 3 bases, leaving 7 bases not matched to a gene. Here the CDR3 reads CSVSSGRVYNEQFF. The CDR3 DNA is TGCAGCGTGTCGAGCGGGAGAGTCTACAATGAGCAGTTCTTC.

This clone was found a few times. J is TRBJ2-5 and V is TRBV5-1, with TRBD1 as a possible D gene (5 bases). This CDR3 is 13 amino acids long. Germline CDR1 is SGHRS and CDR2 is YFSETQ. Between the trimmed V and J ends, which lost 1 base and 4 bases, there was a span of 8 bases. The CDR3 DNA follows: TGCGCCAGCAGCTTGCTTCAGGGAGAGACCCAGTACTTC. Residues: CASSLLQGETQYF.